A selection of T cell receptor beta chains follows, all from one sample in a study of blood T cell repertoires in COVID-19. Assay used: immunoSEQ multiplex PCR; TCRdb lists only in-frame clones, some missing. The sample has about 110,000 clones; 82% are singletons. Sequenced: peripheral blood. These receptors were taken from a man between 65 and 80 years old with acute or convalescent COVID-19. Each CDR3 is given with its conserved first and last residue. The order of the fields is clone size, J gene, D gene, V gene, CDR3 DNA, CDR3 protein. D genes are given only for firm matches. Rows give clone size only sometimes, using once, few, many, or a class for an expanded clone.

size: few; J: TRBJ1-1; D: -; V: TRBV19; DNA: TGTGCCAGTAGTATAGGGGGGCAAATTGAAGCTTTCTTT; CDR3: CASSIGGQIEAFF
size: -; J: TRBJ2-1; D: TRBD1; V: TRBV7-9; DNA: TGTGCCAGCAGCTTAAGCGGGACAGGGTGGAACAATGAGCAGTTCTTC; CDR3: CASSLSGTGWNNEQFF
size: -; J: TRBJ2-2; D: TRBD2; V: TRBV15; DNA: TGTGCCACCAGCAGAGTGAGGGGGAGTACTAGCGGGAGGATTACAATCGGGGAGCTGTTTTTT; CDR3: CATSRVRGSTSGRITIGELFF
size: -; J: TRBJ2-1; D: -; V: TRBV25-1; DNA: TGTGCCAGCAGTGGGTCCAGGGAGGCCTACAATGAGCAGTTCTTC; CDR3: CASSGSREAYNEQFF
size: -; J: TRBJ2-1; D: -; V: TRBV3-1/TRBV3-2; DNA: TGTGCCAGCAGCCAGAATCTAGCAAACAATGAGCAGTTCTTC; CDR3: CASSQNLANNEQFF
size: few; J: TRBJ2-6; D: TRBD1; V: TRBV7-9; DNA: TGTGCCAGCGGGCGCACCGGGACAGGGCCTTCTGGGGCCAACGTCCTGACTTTC; CDR3: CASGRTGTGPSGANVLTF
size: few; J: TRBJ1-3; D: -; V: TRBV6-1; DNA: TGTGCCAGCAGTGAAGACAGGGCAGGAAACACCATATATTTT; CDR3: CASSEDRAGNTIYF
size: -; J: TRBJ1-2; D: TRBD1; V: TRBV5-1; DNA: TGCGCCAGCAGCACAACGACAGGGAACGACTACACCTTC; CDR3: CASSTTTGNDYTF
size: -; J: TRBJ2-5; D: -; V: TRBV7-3; DNA: TGTGCCAGCAGCTTGGGCCTCCAGGAGACCCAGTACTTC; CDR3: CASSLGLQETQYF
size: -; J: TRBJ2-3; D: TRBD2; V: TRBV19; DNA: TGTGCCAGTAGAGGGCTAGCGGCGACTAGCACAGATACGCAGTATTTT; CDR3: CASRGLAATSTDTQYF
size: -; J: TRBJ2-7; D: -; V: TRBV6-6; DNA: TGTGCCAGCAGTTCTGCGCGGTCCGAGCAGTACTTC; CDR3: CASSSARSEQYF
size: -; J: TRBJ2-7; D: -; V: TRBV6-1; DNA: TGTGCCAGCAGTCAAGAGGACAATCTCTACGAGCAGTACTTC; CDR3: CASSQEDNLYEQYF
size: -; J: TRBJ2-2; D: -; V: TRBV7-9; DNA: TGTGCCAGCAGCTTCCCCCGGGGGGCCACGACCGGGGAGCTGTTTTTT; CDR3: CASSFPRGATTGELFF
size: -; J: TRBJ1-2; D: TRBD1; V: TRBV4-2; DNA: TGTGCCAGCAGCCAAGATCTGGGACAGGGGAATGGCTACACCTTC; CDR3: CASSQDLGQGNGYTF
size: few; J: TRBJ2-2; D: TRBD2; V: TRBV9; DNA: TGTGCCAGCAGCCCCCAGTTGGGACTAGGGGGTGCCGGGGAGCTGTTTTTT; CDR3: CASSPQLGLGGAGELFF
size: -; J: TRBJ2-1; D: -; V: TRBV11-1; DNA: TGTGCCAGCAGCTTAGGGCCAGAATACAATGAGCAGTTCTTC; CDR3: CASSLGPEYNEQFF
size: -; J: TRBJ2-2; D: TRBD1; V: TRBV7-2; DNA: TGTGCCAGCAGCCCCGACAGGGAATTCGGCGGGGAGCTGTTTTTT; CDR3: CASSPDREFGGELFF
size: once; J: TRBJ2-7; D: -; V: TRBV7-8; DNA: TGTGCCAGCAGCTTATACAGGGACTACGAGCAGTACTTC; CDR3: CASSLYRDYEQYF
size: -; J: TRBJ2-7; D: TRBD2; V: TRBV3-1/TRBV3-2; DNA: TGTGCCAGCAGCCAAGGATTAGCGGGAAACGAGCAGTACTTC; CDR3: CASSQGLAGNEQYF
size: -; J: TRBJ2-3; D: -; V: TRBV5-1; DNA: TGCGCCAGCAGCCGGGGAGCGGCGGCTAGCACAGATACGCAGTATTTT; CDR3: CASSRGAAASTDTQYF
size: -; J: TRBJ2-7; D: -; V: TRBV10-3; DNA: TGTGCCATCAGTGATAGGGGGTCAAAACGGTCCTACGAGCAGTACTTC; CDR3: CAISDRGSKRSYEQYF
size: -; J: TRBJ2-7; D: TRBD1; V: TRBV29-1; DNA: TGCAGCGTTGAGGGACAGGGGGCGAGGGAGCAGTACTTC; CDR3: CSVEGQGAREQYF
size: -; J: TRBJ1-5; D: -; V: TRBV3-1/TRBV3-2; DNA: TGTGCCACGGGATCTCTGATGGATCAGCCCCAGCATTTT; CDR3: CATGSLMDQPQHF
size: -; J: TRBJ2-2; D: -; V: TRBV5-6; DNA: TGTGCCAGCAGTTACGGGGGACCACTAAACACCGGGGAGCTGTTTTTT; CDR3: CASSYGGPLNTGELFF
size: -; J: TRBJ2-5; D: -; V: TRBV9; DNA: TGTGCCAGCAGCTCAGGGGACATTCAAGAGACCCAGTACTTC; CDR3: CASSSGDIQETQYF
size: -; J: TRBJ1-4; D: TRBD1; V: TRBV2; DNA: TGTGCCAGCATCGGCGCCGGGACAGTTGAAAAACTGTTTTTT; CDR3: CASIGAGTVEKLFF
size: -; J: TRBJ1-1; D: -; V: TRBV28; DNA: TGTGCCAGCAGTTTCTCGGCGCGATTAGGGGGGAACACTGAAGCTTTCTTT; CDR3: CASSFSARLGGNTEAFF
size: -; J: TRBJ2-1; D: -; V: TRBV6-5; DNA: TGTGCCAGTACCTTTAACAGCGGCTACAATGAGCAGTTCTTC; CDR3: CASTFNSGYNEQFF
size: -; J: TRBJ1-6; D: TRBD1; V: TRBV10-3; DNA: TGTGCCATCAGGGACAGGGAGGATTCACCCCTCCACTTT; CDR3: CAIRDREDSPLHF
size: -; J: TRBJ2-2; D: -; V: TRBV18; DNA: TGTGCCAGCTCACGCACTACAGGAGACACCGGGGAGCTGTTTTTT; CDR3: CASSRTTGDTGELFF
size: -; J: TRBJ1-3; D: TRBD1; V: TRBV5-8; DNA: TGTGCCAGCAGCTGGACCGGGACAGCAGTTGGAAACACCATATATTTT; CDR3: CASSWTGTAVGNTIYF
size: -; J: TRBJ2-2; D: -; V: TRBV6-5; DNA: TGTGCCAGCAGTTACGAGGAGAACACCGGGGAGCTGTTTTTT; CDR3: CASSYEENTGELFF
size: few; J: TRBJ1-4; D: TRBD1; V: TRBV5-1; DNA: TGCGCCAGCAGCGCTAACGGACAGGGGACTAATGAAAAACTGTTTTTT; CDR3: CASSANGQGTNEKLFF
size: -; J: TRBJ2-3; D: TRBD2; V: TRBV6-5; DNA: TGTGCCAGCTTGGCGGGGGACCACACAGATACGCAGTATTTT; CDR3: CASLAGDHTDTQYF
size: -; J: TRBJ2-2; D: -; V: TRBV30; DNA: TGTGCCTGGAGCCTACGGTCTACGGGGGAGCTGTTTTTT; CDR3: CAWSLRSTGELFF
size: -; J: TRBJ1-6; D: TRBD1; V: TRBV5-8; DNA: TGTGCCAGCAGCTCAGGACAGGGGGCATTGCGGTCTCCCCTCCACTTT; CDR3: CASSSGQGALRSPLHF
size: few; J: TRBJ2-5; D: -; V: TRBV11-1; DNA: TGTGCCAGCAGCTTAGCGCTCGGGAGCGGGACCCAGTACTTC; CDR3: CASSLALGSGTQYF
size: once; J: TRBJ2-2; D: TRBD2; V: TRBV27; DNA: TGTGCCAGCAGTTCGGGACTAGCGGGAGGCTTCAACACCGGGGAGCTGTTTTTT; CDR3: CASSSGLAGGFNTGELFF
size: once; J: TRBJ1-2; D: TRBD1; V: TRBV5-1; DNA: TGCGCCAGCAGCTTAGACAGGGATGGCTACACCTTC; CDR3: CASSLDRDGYTF
size: -; J: TRBJ1-1; D: TRBD1; V: TRBV29-1; DNA: TGCAGCGGAGGACAGGGTGTAATGAACACTGAAGCTTTCTTT; CDR3: CSGGQGVMNTEAFF
size: -; J: TRBJ2-6; D: -; V: TRBV10-3; DNA: TGTGCCATCAGTGAAACCGGGACTGGGGCCAACGTCCTGACTTTC; CDR3: CAISETGTGANVLTF
size: -; J: TRBJ2-1; D: TRBD1; V: TRBV7-2; DNA: TGTGCCAGCAGCTTAGTCGGGACAGGGGGCAATGAGCAGTTCTTC; CDR3: CASSLVGTGGNEQFF
size: -; J: TRBJ2-3; D: TRBD2; V: TRBV15; DNA: TGTGCCACCAGACCCCGGGCGGGAGCCTCAGATACGCAGTATTTT; CDR3: CATRPRAGASDTQYF
size: -; J: TRBJ2-4; D: TRBD1; V: TRBV4-1; DNA: TGCGCCAGCAGCCAAGAGGGAACAGGGGATAAGATTCAGTACTTC; CDR3: CASSQEGTGDKIQYF
size: many; J: TRBJ1-2; D: -; V: TRBV19; DNA: TGTGCCAGTAGTATAGGAGGGCTCGGCTACACCTTC; CDR3: CASSIGGLGYTF
size: -; J: TRBJ1-3; D: -; V: TRBV30; DNA: TGTGCCTGGAGTGTACGGGGTCGCGGAAACACCATATATTTT; CDR3: CAWSVRGRGNTIYF
size: -; J: TRBJ1-2; D: TRBD1; V: TRBV5-1; DNA: TGCGCCAGCAGCGTACAGGGGTCGGATGGCTACACCTTC; CDR3: CASSVQGSDGYTF